This T cell receptor beta chain was profiled in a study of cytomegalovirus exposure and HLA in healthy donors. PCR employed 60 Vbeta and 13 Jbeta primers. The table came from immunoSEQ multiplex PCR; TCRdb's copy has only in-frame clones and leaves some out. Of 170,000 or so clones listed, around 81% are singletons. The CDR3 is 13 residues long. Germline loops: CDR1 LNHDA, CDR2 SQIVND (reference sequence). Trimming at V came to 4 bases and at J to 7 bases, leaving 3 bases not matched to a gene. J is TRBJ2-4 and V is TRBV19, with 8 bases aligning to TRBD1. The sequence came from a woman in her twenties or thirties in good health and CMV-seronegative. The sequenced material came from PBMCs. CDR3 residues: CASSKTGVNIQYF. CDR3 sequence (DNA): TGTGCCAGTAGTAAGACAGGGGTGAACATTCAGTACTTC.